The rows below give T cell receptor beta chains drawn from one sample of a study of T cells in Graves' hyperthyroidism and ophthalmopathy. TCRdb independently ran MiXCR on the multiplex PCR reads; one entry per CDR3 protein. The table records approximately 370,000 distinct CDR3 sequences, approximately 17% of them present only once. The sample was blood. These receptors were obtained from a woman in her twenties or thirties with Graves' hyperthyroidism that later progressed to Graves' ophthalmopathy. Each CDR3 is given with its conserved first and last residue. Fields, in order: clone size, J gene, V gene, D gene, CDR3 protein, CDR3 DNA. D genes are given only for firm matches. Only part of the rows carry a size: once, few, many, or a class if the clone is expanded.

-,TRBJ1-2,TRBV11-2,TRBD1,CASSKDRVGGYTF,TGTGCCAGCAGCAAAGACAGGGTAGGCGGCTACACCTTC
many,TRBJ2-2,TRBV2,-,CASLGDMNTGELFF,TGTGCCAGCTTGGGGGACATGAACACCGGGGAGCTGTTTTTT
many,TRBJ1-4,TRBV20-1,TRBD1,CSARGRGQNEKLFF,TGCAGTGCTAGAGGGAGGGGACAGAATGAAAAACTGTTTTTT
many,TRBJ2-7,TRBV28,-,CASRGRGRYGYEQYF,TGTGCCAGCAGAGGAAGGGGCAGGTACGGCTACGAGCAGTACTTC
many,TRBJ2-2,TRBV12-3/TRBV12-4,TRBD2,CASSLTSGGAPGELFF,TGTGCCAGCAGCCTAACTAGCGGGGGGGCCCCCGGGGAGCTGTTTTTT
many,TRBJ2-7,TRBV20-1,TRBD2,CSAHIAGADSYEQYF,TGCAGTGCTCACATAGCGGGGGCGGACTCCTACGAGCAGTACTTC
few,TRBJ2-7,TRBV7-6,-,CASSSGESRSYEQYF,TGTGCCAGCAGCTCAGGGGAGTCTCGATCCTACGAGCAGTACTTC
-,TRBJ2-6,TRBV27,TRBD1,CASSLFGTGGSGANVLTF,TGTGCCAGCAGTTTATTCGGGACAGGAGGCTCTGGGGCCAACGTCCTGACTTTC
many,TRBJ1-1,TRBV7-9,-,CASSSDGPEAFF,TGTGCCAGCAGCTCCGACGGACCTGAAGCTTTCTTT
few,TRBJ1-2,TRBV3-1,-,CASSQDGRFNYGYTF,TGTGCCAGCAGCCAAGACGGCAGATTTAACTATGGCTACACCTTC
many,TRBJ2-1,TRBV30,-,CACSTESSYNEQFF,TGTGCCTGCTCGACTGAAAGCTCCTACAATGAGCAGTTCTTC
-,TRBJ1-2,TRBV5-1,-,CASSDDGNYGYTF,TGCGCCAGCAGCGATGACGGTAACTATGGCTACACCTTC
many,TRBJ2-7,TRBV29-1,-,CSVHQERASSYEQYF,TGCAGCGTCCACCAGGAGCGGGCGAGCTCCTACGAGCAGTACTTC
many,TRBJ2-1,TRBV18,TRBD1,CASSRLGQAYNEQFF,TGTGCCAGCTCACGCTTGGGACAGGCATACAATGAGCAGTTCTTC
many,TRBJ2-2,TRBV12-3/TRBV12-4,-,CAFSSKRATRGTGELFF,TGTGCCTTTAGTTCGAAGCGCGCCACCCGGGGCACCGGGGAGCTGTTTTTT
many,TRBJ2-2,TRBV15,-,CATSTTPGRNTGELFF,TGTGCCACCAGCACCACACCGGGACGGAACACCGGGGAGCTGTTTTTT
many,TRBJ2-2,TRBV6-1,TRBD2,CASSVGSGNPGELFF,TGTGCCAGCAGTGTTGGCAGCGGGAATCCAGGGGAGCTGTTTTTT
few,TRBJ2-2,TRBV13,TRBD1,CASSPRDRGQTGELFF,TGTGCCAGCAGCCCCCGGGACAGGGGGCAGACCGGGGAGCTGTTTTTT
many,TRBJ1-2,TRBV6-1,-,CASREGHLYGYTF,TGTGCCAGCAGGGAGGGACACCTCTATGGCTACACCTTC
-,TRBJ1-4,TRBV6-1,-,CARAGDWGRIREKLFF,TGTGCCAGGGCGGGAGACTGGGGGCGGATCCGTGAAAAACTGTTTTTT
many,TRBJ2-3,TRBV12-3/TRBV12-4,-,CASSFIRWDTQYF,TGTGCCAGCAGTTTTATTAGGTGGGATACGCAGTATTTT